The present TCR beta chain was sequenced within a study of T-cell reconstitution after alpha-beta-depleted transplantation in children. For this clonotype: Antigen unknown.

TCRbeta library construction was performed incorporating unique molecular identifiers. In TCRdb, the PCR reads were re-called with MiXCR into one record per CDR3 protein. The top ten hold 25% to 30% of the sample, which has roughly 420,000 distinct CDR3 sequences, around 16% seen once. This CDR3 is 13 amino acids long. In germline, CDR1 is DFQATT, CDR2 SNEGSKA (reference sequence). Trimming took 5 bases from V and 5 from J; bases not matched to a gene: 4. Study outcomes and limitations: When one year had passed after transplant, most T-cell counts and diversity came from newly produced T cells. Several hundred expanded graft clones reportedly were the source of alpha-beta T cells about two months after transplant.

This specimen was PBMCs, mostly from graft donor cells, taken 360 days after TCRalphabeta/CD19-depleted stem cell transplant. The chain combines TRBV20-1 with TRBJ2-3; the match to TRBD2 covers 10 bases. This TCR came from a boy younger than two who had a stem cell transplant for Wiskott-Aldrich syndrome, so the T cells may come from the graft donor. The CDR3 reads CSAPPSGRDTQYF. The CDR3 bases are TGCAGTGCTCCTCCTAGCGGGAGAGATACGCAGTATTTT.